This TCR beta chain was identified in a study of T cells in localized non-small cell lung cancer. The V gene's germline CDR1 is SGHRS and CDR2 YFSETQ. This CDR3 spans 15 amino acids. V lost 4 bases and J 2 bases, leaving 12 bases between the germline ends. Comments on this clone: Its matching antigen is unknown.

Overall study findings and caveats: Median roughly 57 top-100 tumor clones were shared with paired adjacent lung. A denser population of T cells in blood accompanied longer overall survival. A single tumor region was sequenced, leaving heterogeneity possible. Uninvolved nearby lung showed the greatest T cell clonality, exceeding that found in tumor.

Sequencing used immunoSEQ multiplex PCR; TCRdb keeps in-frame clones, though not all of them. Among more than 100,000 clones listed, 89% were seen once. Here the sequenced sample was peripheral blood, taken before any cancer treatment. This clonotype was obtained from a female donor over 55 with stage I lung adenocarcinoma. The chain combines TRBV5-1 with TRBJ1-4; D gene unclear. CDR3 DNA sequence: TGCGCCAGCAGCCCCGTCCCCTCTACTAATGAAAAACTGTTTTTT. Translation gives CASSPVPSTNEKLFF.